A single T cell receptor (beta chain) is shown here with its context. Followed longitudinally, the Seattle patients had been enrolled during active infection. This entry comes from a study of blood T cell repertoires in COVID-19. At the level of the study: Spain, Italy and the United States supplied samples that represented acute and convalescent COVID-19. T cells, B-cell-depleted T cells, or PBMCs provided the cDNA or gDNA that served as material.

In the original analysis: Estimation of nucleated cell counts relied on the amplification of reference gene primers. Repertoires were generated with immunoSEQ multiplex PCR, while TCRdb's copy carries only in-frame clones and drops some. V, J and clone size are those of that table, while D and trimming were read from the DNA. This sample has hundreds of thousands of clones, with about 93% found just once. The sequenced material came from peripheral blood. The clonotype was recovered from a man between 60 and 75 years old with COVID-19, enrolled during active disease.

The CDR3: CASRPNTALFLYF. The CDR3 DNA is TGTGCCAGCAGACCAAATACTGCCCTATTCCTCTACTTC. The chain combines TRBV12-3 or TRBV12-4 with TRBJ2-4; unclear D gene. Trimming left V 6 bases short and J 16 bases short, with 22 bases between. The CDR3 is 13 amino acids.